This paragraph reports one T cell receptor (beta chain). Only in-frame clones appear in the TCRdb table, and some are missing; sequencing was by immunoSEQ multiplex PCR. The sample consists of some 130,000 clones, 80% to 95% of them appearing once. Trimming shortened V by 2 bases and J by 6 bases, and 4 bases separated the two germline ends. The V gene's germline CDR1 is LNHDA and CDR2 SQIVND (reference sequence). The CDR3 loop spans 12 amino acids. The source of the sample is a study of control samples from healthy donors and cancer patients. This clonotype originated in a man younger than 35 in good health. V gene TRBV19 combines with J gene TRBJ2-2; no definite D call. The sample was blood. The CDR3 loop reads CASSIRSGELFF. DNA of the CDR3: TGTGCCAGTAGTATAAGGTCCGGGGAGCTGTTTTTT.